This T cell receptor beta chain appears in the sequencing data of a study of read filtering for tumor transcriptome and immune sequencing. From approximately 430 ng of RNA, a library with molecular barcoded alpha/delta and beta/gamma adaptors was made. MiXCR was run by TCRdb on the reads, yielding one entry per CDR3 protein. This sample yields 120,000 or so distinct CDR3 sequences, of which 13% are seen a single time; about 10% belongs to the top ten. Trimming removed 0 bases from V and 1 base from J, with 10 bases in between. CDR1 and CDR2 from the germline V gene are SGHRS and YFSETQ. The CDR3 consists of 15 residues.

Sequenced sample: a population of CD138-negative cells sorted from bone marrow. The rearrangement joins TRBV5-1 to TRBJ1-1; D remains ambiguous. This receptor was identified in a donor at least 40 years old with multiple myeloma. The DNA of the CDR3 is TGCGCCAGCAGCTTGGGCGGCGGTACGAACACTGAAGCTTTCTTT. This encodes CASSLGGGTNTEAFF.